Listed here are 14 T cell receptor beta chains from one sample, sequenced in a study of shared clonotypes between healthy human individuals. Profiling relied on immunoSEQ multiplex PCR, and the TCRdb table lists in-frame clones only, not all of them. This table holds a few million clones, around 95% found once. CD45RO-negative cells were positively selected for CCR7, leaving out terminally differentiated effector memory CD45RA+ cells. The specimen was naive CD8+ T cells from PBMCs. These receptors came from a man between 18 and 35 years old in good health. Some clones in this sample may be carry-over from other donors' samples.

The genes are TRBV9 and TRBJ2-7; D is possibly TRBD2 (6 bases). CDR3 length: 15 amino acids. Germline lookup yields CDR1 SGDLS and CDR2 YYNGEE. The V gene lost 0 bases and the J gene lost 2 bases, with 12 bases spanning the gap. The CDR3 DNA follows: TGTGCCAGCAGCGTAGGGGGGGACCTTACCTACGAGCAGTACTTC. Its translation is CASSVGGDLTYEQYF.

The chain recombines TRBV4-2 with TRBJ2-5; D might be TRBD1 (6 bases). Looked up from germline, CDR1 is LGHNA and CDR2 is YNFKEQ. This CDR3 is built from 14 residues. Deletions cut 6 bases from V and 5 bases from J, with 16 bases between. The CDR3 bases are TGTGCCAGCAGGGGATTACAGGGTTTGGAGACCCAGTACTTC. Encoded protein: CASRGLQGLETQYF.

CDR3 DNA sequence: TGTGCCAGCAGCTTAAGGATGTGGGCCGGGTCGAACACCGGGGAGCTGTTTTTT. It encodes CASSLRMWAGSNTGELFF. This chain joins TRBV9 and TRBJ2-2; D call uncertain. CDR1 is SGDLS and CDR2 is YYNGEE in the germline V gene. Between the trimmed V and J ends, which lost 4 bases and 0 bases, there was a span of 19 bases. The CDR3 is 18 amino acids. The entire variable domain, with the rest obtained from reference TRBV9 and TRBJ2-2, is as follows: DSGVTQTPKHLITATGQRVTLRCSPRSGDLSVYWYQQSLDQGLQFLIQYYNGEERAKGNILERFSAQQFPDLHSELNLSSLELGDSALYFCASSLRMWAGSNTGELFFGEGSRLTVL.

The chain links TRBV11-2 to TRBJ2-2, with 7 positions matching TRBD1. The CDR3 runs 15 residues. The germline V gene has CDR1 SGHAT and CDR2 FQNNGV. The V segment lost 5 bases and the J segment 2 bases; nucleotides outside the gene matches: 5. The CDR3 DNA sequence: TGTGCCAGCAGCCCCCGACAGGGAAACACCGGGGAGCTGTTTTTT. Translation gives CASSPRQGNTGELFF.

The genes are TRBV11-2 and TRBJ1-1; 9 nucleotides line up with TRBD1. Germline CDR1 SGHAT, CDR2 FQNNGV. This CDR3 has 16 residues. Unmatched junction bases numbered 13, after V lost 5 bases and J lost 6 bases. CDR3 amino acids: CASSSWDRVVFSEAFF. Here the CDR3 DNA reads TGTGCCAGCAGCAGCTGGGACAGGGTTGTTTTCTCTGAAGCTTTCTTT.

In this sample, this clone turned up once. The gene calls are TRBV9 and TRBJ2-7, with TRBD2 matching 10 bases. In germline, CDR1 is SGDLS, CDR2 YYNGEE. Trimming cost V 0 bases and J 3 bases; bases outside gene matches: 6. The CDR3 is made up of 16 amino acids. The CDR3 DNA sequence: TGTGCCAGCAGCGTAGGCTCTAGCGGGAGTTTCTACGAGCAGTACTTC. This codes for CASSVGSSGSFYEQYF. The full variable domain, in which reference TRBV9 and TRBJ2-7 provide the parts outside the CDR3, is DSGVTQTPKHLITATGQRVTLRCSPRSGDLSVYWYQQSLDQGLQFLIQYYNGEERAKGNILERFSAQQFPDLHSELNLSSLELGDSALYFCASSVGSSGSFYEQYFGPGTRLTVT.

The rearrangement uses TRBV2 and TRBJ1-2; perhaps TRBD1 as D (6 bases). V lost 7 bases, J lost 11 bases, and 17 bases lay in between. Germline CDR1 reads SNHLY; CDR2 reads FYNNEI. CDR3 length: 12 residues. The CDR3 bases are TGTGCCAGCATGGGGGGGGCTTCCAAGTACACCTTC. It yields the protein CASMGGASKYTF.

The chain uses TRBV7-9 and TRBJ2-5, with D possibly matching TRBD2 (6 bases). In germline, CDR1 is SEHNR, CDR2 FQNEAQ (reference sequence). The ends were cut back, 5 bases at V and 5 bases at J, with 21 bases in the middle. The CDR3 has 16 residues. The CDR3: CASSPLGVGGRETQYF. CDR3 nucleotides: TGTGCCAGCAGCCCACTGGGCGTAGGAGGGAGGGAGACCCAGTACTTC.

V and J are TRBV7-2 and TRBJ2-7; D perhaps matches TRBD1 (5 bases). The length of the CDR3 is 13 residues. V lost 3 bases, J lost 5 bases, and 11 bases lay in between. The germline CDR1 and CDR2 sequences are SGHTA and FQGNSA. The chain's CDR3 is CASSFRVPHEQYF. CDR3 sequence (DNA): TGTGCCAGCAGCTTCAGGGTTCCACACGAGCAGTACTTC.

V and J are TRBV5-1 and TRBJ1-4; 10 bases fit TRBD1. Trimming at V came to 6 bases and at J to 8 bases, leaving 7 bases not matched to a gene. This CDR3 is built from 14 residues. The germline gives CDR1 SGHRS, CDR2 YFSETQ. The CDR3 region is CASTTGQGPEKLFF. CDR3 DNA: TGCGCCAGCACCACGGGACAGGGGCCCGAAAAACTGTTTTTT.

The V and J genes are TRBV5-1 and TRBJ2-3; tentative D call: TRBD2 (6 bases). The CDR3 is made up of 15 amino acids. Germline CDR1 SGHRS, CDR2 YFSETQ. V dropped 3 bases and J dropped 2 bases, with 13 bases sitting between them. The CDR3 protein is CASSSKGLYTDTQYF. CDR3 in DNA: TGCGCCAGCAGCTCCAAGGGACTCTACACAGATACGCAGTATTTT.

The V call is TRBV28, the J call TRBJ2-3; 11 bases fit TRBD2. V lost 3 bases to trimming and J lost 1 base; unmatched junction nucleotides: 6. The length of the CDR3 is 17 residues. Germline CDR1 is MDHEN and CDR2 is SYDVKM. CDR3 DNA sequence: TGTGCCAGCAGTTTTCTAGCGGGAGGCTACCGCACAGATACGCAGTATTTT. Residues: CASSFLAGGYRTDTQYF. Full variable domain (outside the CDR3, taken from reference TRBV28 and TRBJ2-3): DVKVTQSSRYLVKRTGEKVFLECVQDMDHENMFWYRQDPGLGLRLIYFSYDVKMKEKGDIPEGYSVSREKKERFSLILESASTNQTSMYLCASSFLAGGYRTDTQYFGPGTRLTVL.

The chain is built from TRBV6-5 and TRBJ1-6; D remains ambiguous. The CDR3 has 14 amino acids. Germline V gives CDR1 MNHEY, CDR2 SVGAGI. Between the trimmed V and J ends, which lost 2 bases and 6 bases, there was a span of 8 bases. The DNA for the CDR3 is TGTGCCAGCAGTTACGGCGGCAGTAATTCACCCCTCCACTTT. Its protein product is CASSYGGSNSPLHF.

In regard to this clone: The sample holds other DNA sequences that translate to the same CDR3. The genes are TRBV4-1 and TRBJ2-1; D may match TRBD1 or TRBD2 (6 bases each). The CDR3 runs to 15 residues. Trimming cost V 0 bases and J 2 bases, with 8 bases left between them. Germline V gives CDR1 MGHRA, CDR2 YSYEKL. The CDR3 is CASSQDRGPYNEQFF. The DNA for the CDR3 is TGCGCCAGCAGCCAAGATCGGGGGCCCTACAATGAGCAGTTCTTC.